This T cell receptor (beta chain) was obtained from a study of breast tumors, draining lymph nodes, adjacent tissues. Study results and limitations: Data only fit, rather than demonstrated, lymph node origin of most tumor T cells. Findings are consistent with lymph node origin and intratumoral expansion of most tumor T cells. Luminal-like breast cancer showed significantly greater tumor-nontumor repertoire similarity than basal-like breast cancer did.

Axillary draining lymph nodes of breast cancer patients supplied the node samples. The CDR3 loop spans 16 amino acids. Germline V gene lookup returns CDR1 MNHEY and CDR2 SVGEGT. Trimming cost V 6 bases and J 1 base; bases outside gene matches: 9. This clonotype was picked up many times. The antigen is unknown. Each CDR3 protein gets one entry after TCRdb re-called the multiplex PCR reads with MiXCR. The table shows around 130,000 distinct CDR3 sequences, with around a third occurring only once. The TCR was taken from a female donor with breast cancer. Some clones in this sample may be carry-over from other donors' samples. The sequenced material came from axillary lymph node tissue. The chain links TRBV6-2 or TRBV6-3 to TRBJ1-5; 7 bases are shared with TRBD1. Here the CDR3 DNA reads TGTGCCAGCAGCCCTCGGGAGGGGGCAAGCAATCAGCCCCAGCATTTT. Translation gives CASSPREGASNQPQHF.